These 30 T cell receptor beta chains came from one sample sequenced in a study of glioma-infiltrating T cells after dendritic cell vaccination. The time point: after dendritic cell vaccination, including at tumor progression/relapse. Using immunoSEQ multiplex PCR, the repertoire was profiled, and TCRdb retains in-frame clones only, with some absent. The sample yields 91,000 or so clones, about 85% seen once. Here the sequenced sample was blood, taken after dendritic cell vaccination. These receptors were obtained from a human donor with glioblastoma.

The CDR3: CASSQGGAGANVLTF. For the CDR3, the DNA is TGTGCCAGCAGCCAAGGCGGGGCTGGGGCCAACGTCCTGACTTTC. The chain joins TRBV4-2 to TRBJ2-6; TRBD2 might be the D (6 bases). CDR3 length: 15 amino acids. Per germline, CDR1 LGHNA and CDR2 YNFKEQ. Deletions cut 1 base from V and 2 bases from J, with 6 bases between.

V and J are TRBV11-2 and TRBJ2-7; D may be TRBD1 (6 bases). Trimming took 6 bases from V and 3 from J, leaving 15 bases between them. CDR3 length: 14 residues. Germline CDR1 reads SGHAT; CDR2 reads FQNNGV. CDR3 nucleotide sequence: TGTGCCAGCAGTAGGAGACAGGCACACTACGAGCAGTACTTC. Encoded protein: CASSRRQAHYEQYF.

The chain couples TRBV27 to TRBJ2-3; D remains unclear. The CDR3 spans 13 residues. Trimming took off 3 bases at V and 2 bases at J, with 6 bases between the two ends. The germline gives CDR1 MNHEY, CDR2 SMNVEV (reference sequence). Here the CDR3 reads CASSFLFTDTQYF. CDR3 nucleotides: TGTGCCAGCAGTTTCCTTTTCACAGATACGCAGTATTTT.

The chain has TRBV13 and TRBJ2-7; 7 bases line up with TRBD2. V shed 5 bases, J shed 12 bases, and the junction held 19 bases outside the gene matches. Germline V CDR1 and CDR2: PRHDT, FYEKMQ (reference sequence). The CDR3 is 15 residues long. The CDR3 loop is CASSGEGRNPLLRYF. CDR3 coding DNA: TGTGCCAGCAGCGGGGAGGGCAGGAACCCCTTACTTCGGTACTTC.

The gene calls are TRBV4-2 and TRBJ2-3; tentative D call: TRBD2 (6 bases). CDR3 length: 15 residues. The V and J ends lost 1 base and 0 bases respectively, with 8 bases between them. Germline assignment: CDR1 LGHNA and CDR2 YNFKEQ. CDR3 DNA: TGTGCCAGCAGCCAAGCCGGGAGCAGCACAGATACGCAGTATTTT. This gives the protein CASSQAGSSTDTQYF.

This clone was recorded a few times. V and J are TRBV5-6 and TRBJ1-3; D may be TRBD1 (5 bases). Germline CDR1 reads SGHDT; CDR2 reads YYEEEE. This CDR3 is 14 amino acids long. The V and J ends lost 5 bases and 4 bases respectively, with 13 bases between them. The CDR3 region has the DNA TGTGCCAGCAGGGTATGGGGGGTAGGAAACACCATATATTTT. Translating it yields CASRVWGVGNTIYF.

The chain combines TRBV5-1 with TRBJ1-1; D remains ambiguous. CDR1 SGHRS and CDR2 YFSETQ come from the germline V gene. Deletions cut 3 bases from V and 5 bases from J, with 17 bases between. CDR3 length equals 15 residues. The CDR3 DNA reads TGCGCCAGCAGCTCTACGATGACCGGAGGGACTGAAGCTTTCTTT. The encoded protein is CASSSTMTGGTEAFF.

The chain uses TRBV5-1 and TRBJ2-7, with D possibly matching TRBD2 (7 bases). The germline V gene has CDR1 SGHRS and CDR2 YFSETQ. The CDR3 has 18 residues. V was trimmed by 3 bases and J by 3 bases, leaving 25 bases between them. The CDR3 bases are TGCGCCAGCAGCTCTAGGGGGGGTAAGGCAAACGATCACTACGAGCAGTACTTC. This sequence encodes CASSSRGGKANDHYEQYF.

The chain joins TRBV2 to TRBJ2-3; D gene ambiguous. The CDR3 totals 14 residues. Germline CDR1 SNHLY, CDR2 FYNNEI. Deletions cut 5 bases from V and 2 bases from J, with 11 bases between. In DNA form, the CDR3 reads TGTGCCAGCAGTCGCAGAACCTCCACAGATACGCAGTATTTT. It translates to CASSRRTSTDTQYF.

V gene TRBV4-1 combines with J gene TRBJ1-2; D possibly corresponds to TRBD1 (6 bases). There are 18 residues in the CDR3. Trimming stripped 0 bases from V and 8 bases from J, with 25 bases between. Germline V gene lookup returns CDR1 MGHRA and CDR2 YSYEKL. Here the CDR3 reads CASSQDHWAGEGHGGYTF. The CDR3, as DNA: TGCGCCAGCAGCCAAGATCATTGGGCGGGAGAGGGACACGGGGGCTACACCTTC.

In its sample, this clone was seen once. The rearrangement uses TRBV7-9 and TRBJ2-7; 7 bases line up with TRBD2. With 0 bases clipped from V and 1 base from J, the junction kept 9 bases outside the gene matches. CDR3 length: 17 residues. From germline, CDR1 is SEHNR and CDR2 FQNEAQ (reference sequence). Written as DNA, the CDR3 is TGTGCCAGCAGCTTAGCCTCGAGGCGGGGGATTTCCTACGAGCAGTACTTC. This codes for CASSLASRRGISYEQYF.

The chain carries TRBV5-1 and TRBJ1-1; D is undetermined. The ends were cut back, 2 bases at V and 1 base at J, with 12 bases in the middle. CDR1 and CDR2 (germline): SGHRS, YFSETQ. The CDR3 is 15 amino acids. CDR3 region: CASSFSGPANTEAFF. DNA of the CDR3: TGCGCCAGCAGCTTTTCAGGCCCAGCGAACACTGAAGCTTTCTTT.

The chain joins TRBV5-4 to TRBJ2-1; TRBD2 matches at 8 bases. V lost 10 bases, J lost 9 bases, and 12 bases stayed unmatched. Germline values: CDR1 SGHNT, CDR2 YYREEE (reference sequence). CDR3 length: 13 residues. The CDR3 DNA reads TGTGCCGGGGCCGGGACTAGAGGCGGTGAGCAGTTCTTC. As protein: CAGAGTRGGEQFF. Together with reference TRBV5-4 and TRBJ2-1, the CDR3 gives the full variable domain: ETGVTQSPTHLIKTRGQQVTLRCSSQSGHNTVSWYQQALGQGPQFIFQYYREEENGRGNFPPRFSGLQFPNYSSELNVNALELDDSALYLCAGAGTRGGEQFFGPGTRLTVL.

This clone was observed a few times. The chain links TRBV15 to TRBJ1-1; no clear D gene. This CDR3 is 17 amino acids long. Germline CDR1 and CDR2: LNHNV and YYDKDF (reference sequence). Trimming cost V 0 bases and J 0 bases, with 14 bases left between them. CDR3 protein: CATSREPRTGVNTEAFF. In DNA form, the CDR3 reads TGTGCCACCAGCAGAGAACCAAGAACGGGAGTGAACACTGAAGCTTTCTTT.

The J gene is TRBJ2-5, the V gene TRBV18; weak D call: TRBD2 (7 bases). Trimming left V 1 base short and J 5 bases short, with 11 bases between. The CDR3 has 14 amino acids. Germline V gives CDR1 KGHSH, CDR2 LQKENI. The CDR3 is CASSPRGGRETQYF. For the CDR3, the DNA is TGTGCCAGCTCACCACGGGGGGGCCGGGAGACCCAGTACTTC.

This clone came up once. J is TRBJ2-3 and V is TRBV19; D is ambiguous. This CDR3 contains 12 residues. The germline V gene has CDR1 LNHDA and CDR2 SQIVND (reference sequence). Trimming took off 4 bases at V and 10 bases at J, with 12 bases between the two ends. CDR3 bases: TGTGCCAGTAGTACCCCTAGTATGGCGCAGTATTTT. The encoded protein is CASSTPSMAQYF.

This clone occurred once. This chain links TRBV6-5 with TRBJ2-7; 7 bases fit TRBD1. With V trimmed by 2 bases and J by 4 bases, 8 bases remained unmatched. Germline lookup yields CDR1 MNHEY and CDR2 SVGAGI. The CDR3 is 15 residues long. CDR3 bases: TGTGCCAGCAGTTACGATGGGACAGAGATATACGAGCAGTACTTC. It is translated as CASSYDGTEIYEQYF.

The chain uses TRBV5-6 and TRBJ1-6; the D gene is possibly TRBD1 (6 bases). The CDR3 consists of 16 residues. V was shortened by 4 bases and J by 9 bases, with 20 bases between the two germline ends. CDR1 is SGHDT, CDR2 YYEEEE, per germline. The CDR3 DNA reads as TGTGCCAGCAGCCCCCTTAGGGGGGGGGCGGGTTCACCCCTCCACTTT. It specifies CASSPLRGGAGSPLHF.

This clone was seen a few times. The CDR3 DNA reads TGTGCCAGCAGGCGACAGGGGAGCACCGGGGAGCTGTTTTTT. Translation: CASRRQGSTGELFF. The V call is TRBV28, the J call TRBJ2-2, with TRBD1 matching over 8 bases. CDR1 is MDHEN and CDR2 is SYDVKM in the germline V gene. This CDR3 spans 14 amino acids. With 6 bases clipped from V and 4 bases from J, the junction kept 4 bases outside the gene matches.

The J gene is TRBJ1-1, the V gene TRBV6-5, with D uncertain. Trimming removed 6 bases at V and 0 bases at J, with 14 bases between. The V gene's germline CDR1 is MNHEY and CDR2 SVGAGI. The CDR3 is 15 residues long. In DNA form, the CDR3 reads TGTGCCAGCAGCCCTACCACTCCTGTGAACACTGAAGCTTTCTTT. This encodes CASSPTTPVNTEAFF.

This clone was seen once. V is TRBV5-1 and J is TRBJ1-1, with D maybe TRBD1 (5 bases). The CDR3 covers 15 residues. The ends were cut back, 2 bases at V and 6 bases at J, with 17 bases in the middle. Germline V gene data show CDR1 as SGHRS and CDR2 as YFSETQ. This CDR3 reads CASSFFWQGKAEAFF. The CDR3 coding sequence is TGCGCCAGCAGCTTTTTTTGGCAGGGTAAGGCTGAAGCTTTCTTT.

The chain has TRBV6-1 and TRBJ1-1; tentative D call: TRBD1 (5 bases). This CDR3 comprises 14 residues. The germline V gene has CDR1 MNHNS and CDR2 SASEGT. V was clipped by 7 bases and J by 5 bases, with 17 bases between them. The CDR3 loop is CASTHKGAVTEAFF. As DNA, the CDR3 is TGTGCCAGCACCCACAAAGGGGCCGTTACTGAAGCTTTCTTT.

This clone is a singleton in its sample. The V and J genes are TRBV5-5 and TRBJ2-1, with 9 bases matching TRBD2. Germline assignment: CDR1 SGHKS and CDR2 YYEKEE (reference sequence). Trimming took 2 bases from V and 7 from J; bases not matched to a gene: 4. This CDR3 is 14 amino acids long. CDR3 sequence reads: CASSFGLAGNEQFF. Written as DNA, the CDR3 is TGTGCCAGCAGCTTCGGGCTAGCGGGAAATGAGCAGTTCTTC.

The chain carries TRBV7-2 and TRBJ1-1, with unresolved D. The V gene lost 3 bases and the J gene lost 7 bases, with 12 bases spanning the gap. The CDR3 extends over 13 amino acids. Per the germline V gene, CDR1 is SGHTA and CDR2 is FQGNSA. CDR3 nucleotides: TGTGCCAGCAGCTTTTATCTCACACGTGAAGCTTTCTTT. Its protein is CASSFYLTREAFF.

The chain employs TRBV7-8 and TRBJ2-3; 9 nucleotides align to TRBD2. After removal of 5 bases from V and 4 bases from J, the junction contained 7 bases not matched to a gene. Germline values: CDR1 SGHVS, CDR2 FQNEAQ. The CDR3 spans 15 residues. In DNA form, the CDR3 reads TGTGCCAGCAGCGCAGTGGGACTAGCATCAGATACGCAGTATTTT. Amino acid sequence: CASSAVGLASDTQYF.

V gene TRBV5-4 combines with J gene TRBJ1-2; 9 bases match TRBD1. The germline V gene encodes CDR1 SGHNT and CDR2 YYREEE (reference sequence). The CDR3 is made up of 15 amino acids. V trimming: 4 bases; J trimming: 6 bases; junction bases outside the gene matches: 10. CDR3 protein: CASSHHGTGSDGYTF. The CDR3 nucleotides are TGTGCCAGCAGCCACCACGGGACAGGGTCTGATGGCTACACCTTC.

The rearrangement joins TRBV27 to TRBJ2-7; 8 positions agree with TRBD1. Per the germline V gene, CDR1 is MNHEY and CDR2 is SMNVEV (reference sequence). The CDR3 consists of 14 residues. After removal of 4 bases from V and 1 base from J, the junction contained 3 bases not matched to a gene. The CDR3 sequence is CASSSRTGSYEQYF. DNA of the CDR3: TGTGCCAGCAGTTCGAGGACAGGGTCCTACGAGCAGTACTTC.

This rearrangement joins TRBV9 to TRBJ2-1; 7 bases are shared with TRBD2. Trimming cost V 0 bases and J 5 bases; bases outside gene matches: 5. CDR1 is SGDLS, CDR2 YYNGEE, per germline. The length of the CDR3 is 15 residues. CDR3 DNA: TGTGCCAGCAGCGTAGATCCTAGCGGCGACAATGAGCAGTTCTTC. Its protein product is CASSVDPSGDNEQFF. The full variable domain, completed using reference TRBV9 and TRBJ2-1, is DSGVTQTPKHLITATGQRVTLRCSPRSGDLSVYWYQQSLDQGLQFLIQYYNGEERAKGNILERFSAQQFPDLHSELNLSSLELGDSALYFCASSVDPSGDNEQFFGPGTRLTVL.

This chain uses TRBV9 with TRBJ2-5; D perhaps matches TRBD2 (5 bases). There are 14 residues in the CDR3. Germline-derived CDR1 and CDR2 are SGDLS and YYNGEE. V was cut by 0 bases and J by 3 bases, with 9 bases left in between. CDR3 bases: TGTGCCAGCAGCGTAGGGGTAGCGAAAGAGACCCAGTACTTC. Protein sequence: CASSVGVAKETQYF.

The table lists this clone with a few counts. The V and J genes are TRBV5-4 and TRBJ1-2; a possible D gene is TRBD1 (6 bases). CDR1 and CDR2 (germline): SGHNT, YYREEE (reference sequence). The CDR3 extends over 15 amino acids. The germline V and J ends were trimmed by 0 bases and 4 bases, with 13 bases remaining between them. The CDR3 DNA sequence: TGTGCCAGCAGCTTGGTGGGGGCGGACGGCTATGGCTACACCTTC. Amino acid sequence: CASSLVGADGYGYTF.